One sample yielded the 11 T cell receptor beta chains listed below, sequenced in a study of OX40 agonist ivuxolimab in advanced cancers. Libraries came from the immunoSEQ multiplex PCR assay. TCRdb limited this immuneACCESS table to in-frame rearrangements with V and J called. A share of clones is missing; checked studies link under half to unresolved V genes, and the rest is unexplained. In all, the sample holds 37,000 or so clones, and roughly 87% of those were seen once. The top ten clonotypes cover 15% to 20% of the sample. This specimen was CD4+ or CD8+ T cells sorted from blood, taken in a trial of the OX40 agonist ivuxolimab. These receptors were collected from an adult with an advanced solid tumor such as melanoma, head and neck, liver or kidney cancer.

The chain has TRBV29-1 and TRBJ1-1; D unclear. The V end was cut by 3 bases, the J end by 3 bases, with 11 bases between. This CDR3 comprises 13 residues. The germline CDR1 and CDR2 sequences are SQVTM and ANQGSEA. CDR3 residues: CSVDLGRDTEAFF. CDR3 DNA sequence: TGCAGCGTTGATTTAGGGAGGGACACTGAAGCTTTCTTT.

The rearrangement uses TRBV19 and TRBJ1-3; D gene uncertain. Trimming cost V 0 bases and J 2 bases, with 8 bases left between them. Germline V gene sequence: CDR1 LNHDA, CDR2 SQIVND (reference sequence). This CDR3 contains 15 residues. The CDR3 DNA reads as TGTGCCAGTAGTATAGACTCGGGTACTGGAAACACCATATATTTT. This encodes CASSIDSGTGNTIYF.

The genes are TRBV29-1 and TRBJ2-5; TRBD2 agrees at 10 bases. After removal of 0 bases from V and 1 base from J, the junction contained 5 bases not matched to a gene. The CDR3 is made up of 16 amino acids. Germline V gene sequence: CDR1 SQVTM, CDR2 ANQGSEA. CDR3 residues: CSVEDKLAGAQETQYF. In DNA, the CDR3 is TGCAGCGTTGAAGATAAGCTAGCGGGGGCCCAAGAGACCCAGTACTTC.

The V and J genes are TRBV5-1 and TRBJ1-2, with a weak D call TRBD1 (6 bases). The CDR3 runs 16 residues. CDR1 SGHRS and CDR2 YFSETQ come from the germline V gene. Trimming cost V 0 bases and J 2 bases, with 14 bases left between them. Written as DNA, the CDR3 is TGCGCCAGCAGCTTGGGAACCGGGACACCAAACTATGGCTACACCTTC. Translated, it gives CASSLGTGTPNYGYTF.

This chain joins TRBV4-2 and TRBJ2-3; the match to TRBD2 covers 7 bases. The germline CDR1 and CDR2 sequences are LGHNA and YNFKEQ. The junction had 9 bases not matched to a gene; V was cut back by 0 bases and J by 0 bases. This CDR3 is built from 18 residues. The CDR3: CASSQDYWTRTSTDTQYF. Written as DNA, the CDR3 is TGTGCCAGCAGCCAAGATTATTGGACTAGAACTAGCACAGATACGCAGTATTTT.

The rearrangement uses TRBV27 and TRBJ1-2; D is unresolved. With 5 bases removed from V and 5 bases from J, the gap between germline ends came to 12 bases. The CDR3 is made up of 13 amino acids. The V gene's germline CDR1 is MNHEY and CDR2 SMNVEV (reference sequence). CDR3 bases: TGTGCCAGCAGTACGGGGAGATTGTATGGCTACACCTTC. This encodes CASSTGRLYGYTF.

This chain connects TRBV6-5 to TRBJ2-7; D remains unclear. V gave up 0 bases and J gave up 0 bases, with 9 bases separating them. CDR1 and CDR2 (germline): MNHEY, SVGAGI. This CDR3 is 15 amino acids long. CDR3 bases: TGTGCCAGCAGTTACTCGAAAGAGAGCTCCTACGAGCAGTACTTC. Translated: CASSYSKESSYEQYF.

The rearrangement uses TRBV7-2 and TRBJ1-5; TRBD1 matches at 9 bases. The CDR3 runs 18 residues. J was trimmed by 0 bases and V by 1 base; bases with no gene match: 7. Germline CDR1 and CDR2: SGHTA and FQGNSA. As DNA, the CDR3 is TGTGCCAGCAGCTTAGGGGCCGGGACAGGGAATAGCAATCAGCCCCAGCATTTT. Protein product: CASSLGAGTGNSNQPQHF.

The chain combines TRBV5-1 with TRBJ2-1, with TRBD2 matching 7 bases. With 4 bases clipped from V and 7 bases from J, the junction kept 5 bases outside the gene matches. The CDR3 loop spans 13 amino acids. CDR1 and CDR2 (germline): SGHRS, YFSETQ. The CDR3, as DNA: TGCGCCAGCAGCCCCGGGGGGTGGAATGAGCAGTTCTTC. Its translation: CASSPGGWNEQFF. Full variable domain (outside the CDR3, taken from reference TRBV5-1 and TRBJ2-1): KAGVTQTPRYLIKTRGQQVTLSCSPISGHRSVSWYQQTPGQGLQFLFEYFSETQRNKGNFPGRFSGRQFSNSRSEMNVSTLELGDSALYLCASSPGGWNEQFFGPGTRLTVL.

The rearrangement joins TRBV7-9 to TRBJ2-3; TRBD1 might be the D (5 bases). V gave up 6 bases and J gave up 4 bases, with 11 bases separating them. The germline gives CDR1 SEHNR, CDR2 FQNEAQ (reference sequence). The CDR3 extends over 13 amino acids. CDR3 nucleotides: TGTGCCAGCAGGTCAGGGTACCCAGATACGCAGTATTTT. Protein: CASRSGYPDTQYF.

This sequence joins TRBV29-1 and TRBJ1-1, with D perhaps matching TRBD1 (5 bases). The germline V gene has CDR1 SQVTM and CDR2 ANQGSEA. The CDR3 loop spans 15 amino acids. The germline V and J ends were trimmed by 5 bases and 7 bases, with 23 bases remaining between them. CDR3 region: CSVFGIGRDWVEAFF. CDR3 coding DNA: TGCAGCGTTTTTGGTATCGGGCGGGACTGGGTTGAAGCTTTCTTT.